This entry concerns a single T cell receptor (beta chain). Its antigen is unknown. Base qualities are not provided; no much larger clone lies one nucleotide away. These data originate in a study of OX40 agonist ivuxolimab in advanced cancers. Study-level background: The costimulatory receptor OX40 (CD134) was targeted by ivuxolimab, a fully human IgG2 agonistic monoclonal antibody. Intravenous ivuxolimab was administered to patients every 2 weeks at six dose levels: 0.01, 0.1, 0.3, 1.5, 3 and 10 mg/kg. The paper covers the monotherapy dose-escalation part of the phase I ivuxolimab trial, which included N of about 51 patients. Partial responses occurred in three dose-escalation patients, of whom one had hepatocellular carcinoma and two had cutaneous melanoma. Patients were allowed to have had prior anti-PD-1, anti-PD-L1 or anti-CTLA-4 therapy, and 40% of the dose-escalation patients had previously received checkpoint inhibitors. Among the roughly 52 dose-escalation patients, approximately 20 had hepatocellular carcinoma, roughly 15 melanoma, 9 renal cell carcinoma and 9 head and neck cancer. In the dose-escalation cohort, 70% to 90% of patients were male, and the mean age was roughly 60 years with a range of about 20 to 90. Peripheral TCRbeta sequencing aimed to test whether ivuxolimab altered TCR sequence diversity and caused clonal T-cell expansion.

The trial excluded patients who had a history of autoimmune disease or were on systemic immunosuppression. Peripheral blood for TCR sequencing was collected from all dose cohorts at baseline, on cycle 4 day 1, and on cycle 7 day 1. Samples were obtained from an open-label, multicenter, first-in-human phase I dose-escalation trial of ivuxolimab. The trial enrolled adults with locally advanced or metastatic head and neck squamous cell, hepatocellular, melanoma or renal cell carcinoma. Before TCR sequencing, CD4+ and CD8+ T cells were separately sorted from peripheral blood. To sequence the TCRbeta CDR3 region, genomic DNA was isolated from the sorted cells. TCRbeta CDR3 regions were sequenced using the immunoSEQ Assay. This immuneACCESS table, as held by TCRdb, lists in-frame sequences with V and J called but not all clones. Of the missing ones, under half trace to an unresolved V gene in checked studies; the others have no known cause. This sample has 15,000 to 20,000 clones in its table, and 70% to 90% of those were observed once. The ten largest account for roughly 32% of the sample.

Study-wide conclusions, independent of this receptor: In partial responders in the 0.1-3.0 mg/kg groups, normalized peripheral clonal expansion was found to be among the lowest, especially among CD8+ T cells. After ivuxolimab, more expanded clones were found on average in CD8+ T cells than in CD4+ T cells. At doses of 0.1 to 3.0 mg/kg, clonal expansion of both CD4+ and CD8+ T cells in blood was seen between baseline and week 6. Low levels of normalized T-cell clonal expansion were also seen in some patients who did not respond. The antigen specificity of the peripheral T cells that underwent clonal expansion was not determined.

Between the V and J ends, shortened by 4 bases and 8 bases respectively, the junction contains 14 bases. From the germline V gene (reference sequence), CDR1 is GTSNPN and CDR2 is SVGIG. The CDR3, cysteine through phenylalanine, is 13 amino acids long. Just the 39-base CDR3 DNA is kept, in frame starting at base 1. The rearranged chain carries TRBV30 and TRBJ1-4; matching of 6 bases hints at TRBD1 as the D gene. This receptor was taken from an adult with an advanced solid tumor such as melanoma, head and neck, liver or kidney cancer. The source was CD4+ or CD8+ T cells sorted from blood, collected in a trial of the OX40 agonist ivuxolimab. The DNA is TGTGCCTGGAACAGGGCCGGGAGGGAAAAACTGTTTTTT. Protein translation: CAWNRAGREKLFF.